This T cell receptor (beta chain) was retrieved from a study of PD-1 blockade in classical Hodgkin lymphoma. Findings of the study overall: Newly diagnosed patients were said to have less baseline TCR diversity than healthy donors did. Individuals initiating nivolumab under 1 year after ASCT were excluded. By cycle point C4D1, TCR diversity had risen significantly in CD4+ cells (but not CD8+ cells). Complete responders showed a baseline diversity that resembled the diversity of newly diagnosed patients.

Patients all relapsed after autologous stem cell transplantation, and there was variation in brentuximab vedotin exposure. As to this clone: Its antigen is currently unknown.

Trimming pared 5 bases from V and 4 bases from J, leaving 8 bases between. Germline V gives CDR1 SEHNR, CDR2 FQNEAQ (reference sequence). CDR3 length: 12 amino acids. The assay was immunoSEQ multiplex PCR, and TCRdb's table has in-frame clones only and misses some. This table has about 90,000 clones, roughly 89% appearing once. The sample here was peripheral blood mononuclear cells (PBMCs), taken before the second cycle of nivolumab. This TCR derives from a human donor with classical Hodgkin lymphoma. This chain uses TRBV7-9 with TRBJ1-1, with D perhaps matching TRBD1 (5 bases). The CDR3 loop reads CASSPGGTEAFF. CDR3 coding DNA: TGTGCCAGCAGCCCTGGGGGCACTGAAGCTTTCTTT.